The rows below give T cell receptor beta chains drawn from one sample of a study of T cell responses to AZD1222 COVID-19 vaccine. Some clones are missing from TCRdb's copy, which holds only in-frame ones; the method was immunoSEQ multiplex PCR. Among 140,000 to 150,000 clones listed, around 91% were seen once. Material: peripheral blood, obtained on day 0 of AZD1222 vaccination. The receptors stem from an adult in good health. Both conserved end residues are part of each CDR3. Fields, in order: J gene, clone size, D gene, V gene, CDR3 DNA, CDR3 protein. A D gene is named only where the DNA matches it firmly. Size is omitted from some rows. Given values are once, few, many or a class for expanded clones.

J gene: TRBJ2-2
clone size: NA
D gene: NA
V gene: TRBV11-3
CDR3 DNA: TGTGCCAGCAGCCCCCGGGACTTAAACACCGGGGAGCTGTTTTTT
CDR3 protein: CASSPRDLNTGELFF

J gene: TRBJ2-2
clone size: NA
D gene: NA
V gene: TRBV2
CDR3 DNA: TGTGCCAGCACAAGGACAGTTAACACCGGGGAGCTGTTTTTT
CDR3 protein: CASTRTVNTGELFF

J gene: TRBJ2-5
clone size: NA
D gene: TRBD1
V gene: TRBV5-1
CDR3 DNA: TGCGCCAGCAGCCCGGGACAGGGAAAGGATGAGACCCAGTACTTC
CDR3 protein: CASSPGQGKDETQYF

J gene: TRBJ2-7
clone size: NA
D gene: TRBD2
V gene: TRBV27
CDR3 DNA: TGTGCCAGCAGCGTTTATGCGGGAGAGGGCTACGAGCAGTACTTC
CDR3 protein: CASSVYAGEGYEQYF

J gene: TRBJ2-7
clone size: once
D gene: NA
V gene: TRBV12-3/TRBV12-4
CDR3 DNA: TGTGCCAGCAGTTTCATTGGTGACGAGCAGTACTTC
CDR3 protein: CASSFIGDEQYF

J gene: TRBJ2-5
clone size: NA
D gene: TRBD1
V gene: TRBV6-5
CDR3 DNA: TGTGCCAGCAGCACGACTCCCGACAGGGTTGAGACCCAGTACTTC
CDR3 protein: CASSTTPDRVETQYF

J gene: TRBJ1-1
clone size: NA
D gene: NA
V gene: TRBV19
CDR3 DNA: TGTGCCAGTAGTATAGCATTCAGAACCCCTGAAGCTTTCTTT
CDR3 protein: CASSIAFRTPEAFF

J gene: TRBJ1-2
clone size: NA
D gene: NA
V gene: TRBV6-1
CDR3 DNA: TGTGCCAGCAGTGAGAGGTACGAGAGTTATAATTCCTATGGCTACACCTTC
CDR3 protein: CASSERYESYNSYGYTF

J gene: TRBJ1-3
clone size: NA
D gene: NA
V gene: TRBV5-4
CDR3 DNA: TGTGCCAGCAGCTTGTGGGGGGGAAACACCATATATTTT
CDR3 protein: CASSLWGGNTIYF

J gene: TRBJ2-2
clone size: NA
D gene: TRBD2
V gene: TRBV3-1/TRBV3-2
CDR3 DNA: TGTGCCAGCAGCCAAGTTCTCCCGGGACTAGCGGACACCGGGGAGCTGTTTTTT
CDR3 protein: CASSQVLPGLADTGELFF

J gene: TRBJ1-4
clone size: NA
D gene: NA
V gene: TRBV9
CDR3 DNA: TGTGCCAGCAGCCAGACAGGTGAAAAACTGTTTTTT
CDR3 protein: CASSQTGEKLFF